This TCR beta chain was observed in a study of cytomegalovirus exposure and HLA in healthy donors (dated by TCRdb to about 2017). In the study overall: An earlier analysis of roughly 610 of the donors reported over 250 Gb of sequence data and 117 million unique TCR beta sequences obtained from around 190 million T cells. An early release covering over 500 HLA-typed donors comprised 250 to 350 gigabases of sequencing data and approximately 80 million unique TCR sequences. Of the roughly 390 genotyped donors, around 81% fell in the genetic ancestry cluster associated with self-reported Caucasian donors. The aim of the study was to test whether cataloging public T cell receptors could identify signatures of past pathogen exposure. The T cell repertoires of 670 or so subjects were profiled by immunosequencing and related to cytomegalovirus serostatus. Along with the approximately 650-subject first cohort, a separate validation cohort of over 90 different subjects was used. The study combined high-throughput TCR immunosequencing, statistical association of individual TCRs with disease status, and machine learning to predict cytomegalovirus infection status. A later analysis re-examined previously published TCR beta repertoires from around 670 donors and added high-resolution HLA genotyping to investigate patterns of TCR occurrence. In the later analysis, no new phenotypic data were used to find candidate immune exposures; instead, reliance was placed on TCR beta sequences and their occurrence across donors. An earlier analysis of fewer than 700 of the donors applied high-throughput TCR beta sequencing to assess whether each TCR beta V gene segment acted as functional or pseudogenic. Alongside the repertoire data, information on donor age, sex, ethnicity and CMV serostatus was compiled. Genome-wide SNP genotypes for about 55% of the 666 donors were used in a later genetic analysis, which treated that subset as a discovery cohort. All discovery cohort repertoires had been generated using a single sequencing platform. Both class I and class II loci were covered by HLA typing, at four-digit resolution. Typing coverage varied by locus: 629-630 donors for A, B, C, DRB1 and DQB1; some 520 for DQA1; 606 for DPA1; more than 450 for DPB1. Roughly 5 DR-DQ haplotypes were handled as single units for association and clustering, since linkage in the cohort was strong. Across under 500 genotyped donors of the cohort, an average of about 240,000 unique TCR beta nucleotide sequences per donor were sequenced, and roughly 20% of those sequences were non-productive. On the study overall, not on this receptor specifically: In a later analysis, TCR association rates were found to vary across HLA loci, with the most associated TCRs seen for DRB1 alleles and the fewest for HLA-C alleles. HLA typing was unavailable for some donors at each locus, so association tests used only the typed subset. In a later analysis, most CMV-associated TCR beta chains were found to appear HLA-restricted, with HLA associations seemingly driven largely by CMV exposure. Immune exposure information for the cohort was limited to CMV serostatus. A group of highly shared sequence variants was considered likely to be a technical artifact of the sequencing pipeline. Broadly in line with IMGT annotations, most TCR beta V segments showed up in productive rearrangements about 87% or about 30% of the time in an earlier analysis of a few hundred of the donors. In both the original and validation cohorts, the classifier was reported to diagnose cytomegalovirus status with high specificity and sensitivity. Because the 87-base-pair reads could not distinguish some IMGT-functional V segments, including TRBV6-2 and TRBV6-3, those segments were excluded. It was suggested by the authors that the approach could potentially be generalized to other disease states and immunological phenotypes. Strong co-occurrence of HLA alleles, especially DR and DQ, made assigning TCR associations to individual alleles difficult. An association between a missense DCLRE1C variant and V-gene and J-gene trimming of TCR beta chains was found in a later genetic analysis and replicated in an independent cohort. Linkage disequilibrium might explain the correlated functional status among segregating V segments, but an unknown experimental factor could not be excluded. A further reported finding was that TCR beta sequences accurately predicted the HLA-A and HLA-B alleles for most subjects in the first cohort. A later analysis found that HLA-associated TCR beta chains were more clonally expanded and had lower generation probabilities than equally common non-associated chains. In this cohort, only TCR beta chains were sequenced, and detectable features were limited by the absence of alpha or paired-chain data. A later analysis associated some 17,000 TCR beta sequences with specific HLA alleles at a false discovery rate of 0.05. Several of the top co-occurrence clusters appeared to be linked to parvovirus B19, influenza, CMV and Epstein-Barr virus, according to a later analysis. According to a later genetic analysis, donors in an Asian-associated ancestry cluster had fewer N-insertions in productive TCRs than the approximately 670-donor mean. Roughly uniform sequencing depth across donors was assumed in presence/absence analyses, although this assumption may not hold. A total of 150 or so TCR beta chains were listed by the study as associated with cytomegalovirus. Most TCR sequences were seen in very few donors, while some public TCRs were found in many individuals. Because counts were too low, roughly 18 rarely observed V segments, including chromosome 9 orphons, were left out of the earlier analysis of 587 of the donors. In vitro tests confirmed that a few of the cytomegalovirus-associated TCR beta chains recognize cytomegalovirus antigens.

Libraries were built with the immunoSEQ multiplex PCR assay. For the multiplex PCR, a mixture combining 60 forward primers for TCR Vbeta segments and 13 reverse primers for TCR Jbeta segments was used. A multiplex PCR assay on genomic DNA amplified the CDR3 region of rearranged TCR beta genes. The amplified TCR beta libraries were sequenced on the Illumina HiSeq System as 87-base-pair reads. The study's processing was this. A later analysis tallied some 79 million unique TCR beta chains across the 666 repertoires, and roughly 11 million of those chains were shared by two or more donors. A nearest-neighbor algorithm error-corrected the raw reads and collapsed the reads into unique sequences, merging closely related sequences to remove PCR and sequencing errors. CDR3 sequences were aligned to IMGT reference sequences to assign V, D and J gene segments. For a sequence to be retained, at least a six-nucleotide match to both a V gene segment and a J gene segment was required. Rearrangements were called productive when the CDR3 lacked stop codons and stayed in frame with V and J; all others were non-productive. CDR3 was defined by IMGT convention, running from the second conserved V-encoded cysteine to the conserved J-encoded phenylalanine. In an earlier analysis of more than 550 of the donors, sequences lacking an unambiguous match to a single V gene segment were excluded. An earlier analysis of 500 to 700 of the donors classified V segments as functional when productive rearrangements were above 56.7% and as segregating when the standard deviation between donors was above 5%. To diagnose cytomegalovirus status from the catalog of TCR beta chain sequences, a statistical classification framework was built. V and J gene assignment, in a later analysis, came from comparing TCR nucleotide sequences with IMGT/GENE-DB human TR gene sequences. Using the TCRdist pipeline, a later analysis assigned CDR3 sequences along with most-parsimonious VDJ recombination scenarios. In a later analysis, each TCR beta chain was defined by its CDR3 amino acid sequence together with its V-gene family, and reads lacking a unique V-gene family were excluded. In a later analysis, nearly 600 highly shared, low-generation-probability nucleotide sequences were removed to address suspected cross-contamination and a sequencing artifact. In a later analysis, a clonal expansion index for each public chain was calculated from normalized within-repertoire ranks of inferred template counts. A later analysis computed generation probabilities with a VDJ recombination model fitted to out-of-frame rearrangements, and checked the results against IGoR. A later analysis scored TCR-TCR, TCR-HLA and TCR-CMV co-occurrence with hypergeometric tests, applying a repertoire-size bias correction to TCR pairs. To estimate false discovery rates, a later analysis permuted the HLA or CMV assignments 20 times. In a later analysis, co-occurring TCRs were grouped using DBSCAN, and TCRdist sequence similarity was added for clustering within HLA-allele-positive subsets. Co-occurrence clustering excluded repertoires with fewer than 30,000 or more than 120,000 public chains, plus five with anomalous nucleotide sharing. In its TCRdb copy, this immuneACCESS table keeps in-frame sequences only and misses some clones. Where compared with another copy, unresolved V genes explain less than half of these, and the others have no known cause. The D gene and trimming were derived from the DNA, and the V and J assignments and clone size from that table. The sample profile shows over 100,000 clones; around 75% of them were found once. Nearly 0.9% of the sample belongs to the ten largest clones.

V is clipped by 2 bases and J by 3 bases, and the sequence between their germline boundaries is 11 bases long. According to the germline V gene (reference sequence), CDR1 reads MNHEY and CDR2 reads SMNVEV. The CDR3 starts with the cysteine, ends with the phenylalanine, and has 14 residues. Kept here is only the CDR3 DNA, which spans 42 bases and is read in frame from base 1. As concerns this clone: What antigen it recognizes has not been identified. Base-call qualities are not available, and no considerably larger clone is one nucleotide away.

The cohort consisted of more than 650 healthy bone marrow donors. At the time of sampling, all cohort members were nominally healthy, though unrecorded immune exposures were likely present. The donor was CMV seronegative and belonged to the group of 352 seronegative cohort members. Each donor provided a peripheral blood sample, and peripheral blood mononuclear cells were used for TCR beta sequencing. Genomic DNA extraction from the blood cell samples was performed with the Qiagen DNeasy Blood Extraction Kit. This clonotype was obtained from a woman aged 30 to 39 in good health and CMV-seronegative. Material: PBMCs. This chain is built from TRBV27 and TRBJ2-7; the D gene is perhaps TRBD2, from 5 matching bases. The CDR3 reads as follows: CASSLTPGSYEQYF. The nucleotides read TGTGCCAGCAGTTTAACCCCGGGAAGCTACGAGCAGTACTTC.